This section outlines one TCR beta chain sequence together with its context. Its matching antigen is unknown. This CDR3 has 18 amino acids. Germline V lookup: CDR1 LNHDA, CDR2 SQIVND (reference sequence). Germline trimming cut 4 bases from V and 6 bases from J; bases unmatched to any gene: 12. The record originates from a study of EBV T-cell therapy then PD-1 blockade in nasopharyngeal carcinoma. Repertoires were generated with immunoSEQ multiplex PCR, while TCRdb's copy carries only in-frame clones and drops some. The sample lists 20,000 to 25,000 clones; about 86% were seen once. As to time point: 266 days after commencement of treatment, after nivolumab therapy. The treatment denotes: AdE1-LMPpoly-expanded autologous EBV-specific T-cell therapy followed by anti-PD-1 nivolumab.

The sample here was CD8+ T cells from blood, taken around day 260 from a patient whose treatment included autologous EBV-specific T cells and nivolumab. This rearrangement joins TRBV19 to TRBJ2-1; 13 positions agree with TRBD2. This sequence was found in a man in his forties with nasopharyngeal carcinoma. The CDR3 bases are TGTGCCAGTAGTACCCCGACTAGCGGGGGGCCCTCGGGCAATGAGCAGTTCTTC. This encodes CASSTPTSGGPSGNEQFF.